The source of this T cell receptor (beta chain) is a study of regulatory T cells in long-lasting Graves disease. Sample time point: newly diagnosed GD, antithyroid drugs for less than 3 months. Making the TCR library involved RNA that had been extracted from PBMCs. Libraries of TCR beta came from iRepertoire HTBI primers plus Arm-PCR of CDR3 regions. TCRdb passed the multiplex PCR reads through MiXCR, listing each CDR3 protein once. In the table there are hundreds of thousands of distinct CDR3 sequences, less than 15% of which are singletons. V shed 3 bases and J 2 bases; nucleotides not matched to a gene: 4. The CDR3 length is 15 residues. This clonotype was seen repeatedly, ten times or more. The same specimen was also included in a second study, on T cells in Graves' hyperthyroidism and ophthalmopathy. Per that study: Uncontrolled infection, other autoimmune disease, pregnancy or lactation excluded patients. Blood also contained most expanded thyroid clonotypes above 0.001. Ophthalmopathy and stable hyperthyroidism were told apart by a 13 V-J model.

The receptor comes from a man between 25 and 39 years old with Graves disease. The specimen comprised peripheral blood mononuclear cells (PBMCs), sampled at new diagnosis, from a patient treated with antithyroid drugs. The chain combines TRBV12-3 or TRBV12-4 with TRBJ1-5; 7 bases match TRBD1. CDR3 sequence: CASSLSGTGNQPQHF. The CDR3 region has the DNA TGTGCCAGCAGTTTGAGTGGGACAGGCAATCAGCCCCAGCATTTT.